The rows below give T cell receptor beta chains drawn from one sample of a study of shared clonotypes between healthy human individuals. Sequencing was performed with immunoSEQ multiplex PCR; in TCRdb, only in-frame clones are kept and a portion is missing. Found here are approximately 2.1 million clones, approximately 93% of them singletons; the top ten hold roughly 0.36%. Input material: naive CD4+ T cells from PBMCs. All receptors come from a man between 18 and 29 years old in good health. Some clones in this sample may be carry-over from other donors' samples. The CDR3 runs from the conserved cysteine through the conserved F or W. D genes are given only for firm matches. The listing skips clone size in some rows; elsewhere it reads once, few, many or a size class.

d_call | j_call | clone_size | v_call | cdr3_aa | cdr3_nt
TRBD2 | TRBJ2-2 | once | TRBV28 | CASSPPGLAGTRRTGELFF | TGTGCCAGCAGTCCACCGGGACTAGCGGGAACGCGTCGCACCGGGGAGCTGTTTTTT
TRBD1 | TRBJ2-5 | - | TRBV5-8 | CASSSVTGILQTQYF | TGTGCCAGCAGCTCCGTGACAGGGATTCTTCAGACCCAGTACTTC
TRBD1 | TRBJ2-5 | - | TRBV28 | CASSSPRDRGRQETQYF | TGTGCCAGCAGTAGTCCTCGGGACAGGGGGCGCCAAGAGACCCAGTACTTC
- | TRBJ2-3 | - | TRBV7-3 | CASSLMRVGTDTQYF | TGTGCCAGCAGCTTAATGCGGGTCGGCACAGATACGCAGTATTTT
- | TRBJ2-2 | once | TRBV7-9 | CASRVGGVDTGELFF | TGTGCCAGCAGGGTAGGGGGAGTTGACACCGGGGAGCTGTTTTTT
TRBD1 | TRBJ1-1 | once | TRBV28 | CAAIQGAAEAFF | TGTGCCGCCATACAGGGGGCGGCTGAAGCTTTCTTT
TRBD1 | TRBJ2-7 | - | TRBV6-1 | CASGVGDRGSYEQYF | TGTGCCAGCGGAGTCGGGGACAGGGGCTCCTACGAGCAGTACTTC
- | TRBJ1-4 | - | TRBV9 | CASSPSRWGRDEKLFF | TGTGCCAGCAGCCCAAGCAGGTGGGGGCGTGATGAAAAACTGTTTTTT
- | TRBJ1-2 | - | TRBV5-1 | CASSHGGGYGYTF | TGCGCCAGCAGCCATGGGGGTGGGTATGGCTACACCTTC
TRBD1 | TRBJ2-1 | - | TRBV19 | CASRAGTGIYNEQFF | TGTGCCAGTAGGGCCGGGACAGGAATTTACAATGAGCAGTTCTTC
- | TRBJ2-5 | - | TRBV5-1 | CASSPDPPQETQYF | TGCGCCAGCAGCCCGGATCCCCCTCAAGAGACCCAGTACTTC
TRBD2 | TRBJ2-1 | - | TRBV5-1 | CASSPALAGYNEQFF | TGCGCCAGCAGCCCTGCCCTAGCGGGGTACAATGAGCAGTTCTTC
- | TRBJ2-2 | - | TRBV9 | CASSPTPTGELFF | TGTGCCAGCAGCCCCACCCCCACCGGGGAGCTGTTTTTT
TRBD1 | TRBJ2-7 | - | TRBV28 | CASSLGTGKRTYEQYF | TGTGCCAGCAGTTTAGGGACAGGCAAACGGACCTACGAGCAGTACTTC
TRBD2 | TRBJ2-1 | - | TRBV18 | CASSPGESGSPRNEQFF | TGTGCCAGCTCACCAGGGGAGAGCGGGAGCCCCCGGAATGAGCAGTTCTTC
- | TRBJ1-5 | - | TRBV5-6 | CASSSNRNQPQHF | TGTGCCAGCAGCTCTAACAGGAATCAGCCCCAGCATTTT
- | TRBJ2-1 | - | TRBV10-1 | CASSDYKRRVGDNEQFF | TGCGCCAGCAGTGACTACAAGCGGCGGGTAGGGGACAATGAGCAGTTCTTC
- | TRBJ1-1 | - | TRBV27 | CASRLGDGEAFF | TGTGCCAGCAGACTAGGGGACGGTGAAGCTTTCTTT
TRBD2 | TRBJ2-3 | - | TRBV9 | CASSARERTDTQYF | TGTGCCAGCAGTGCGCGGGAGAGGACAGATACGCAGTATTTT
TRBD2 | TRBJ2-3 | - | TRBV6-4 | CASSERASGSPDTQYF | TGTGCCAGCAGTGAGCGGGCTAGCGGGAGCCCAGATACGCAGTATTTT
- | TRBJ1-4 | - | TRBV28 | CASSFPEYLWGVNEKLFF | TGTGCCAGCAGTTTTCCCGAATACTTATGGGGTGTTAATGAAAAACTGTTTTTT
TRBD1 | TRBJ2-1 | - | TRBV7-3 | CASSLTGGVSNEQFF | TGTGCCAGCAGCTTGACAGGGGGCGTAAGTAATGAGCAGTTCTTC